This T cell receptor beta chain originates from a study of tumor and adjacent non-tumor tissue in lung cancer. Three rounds of nested PCR, following a modified ARM-PCR protocol, produced the TCRbeta library. From the multiplex PCR reads, TCRdb called clonotypes with MiXCR, one entry per CDR3 protein. The profile shows roughly 90,000 distinct CDR3 sequences, under 80% of them singletons. Turning to this clonotype: A much larger clone differs by one base, so this may be a read error.

RNA was extracted from bulk tissue without any cell sorting. The normal lung tissue was taken more than 3 cm from the tumor edge. Chemotherapy-naive patients with new lung cancer underwent thoracic surgery in China, August–November 2014. Germline CDR1 and CDR2: SGHAT and FQNNGV. This CDR3 is 8 amino acids long. Sequenced: distant non-tumor lung tissue. This clonotype was sampled from a woman in her fifties or sixties with non-small cell lung cancer. The chain carries TRBV11-2 and TRBJ2-1; D is ambiguous. CDR3 protein: CVSSFIGF. The CDR3, as DNA: TGTGTCAGCAGTTTCATTGGTTTC.